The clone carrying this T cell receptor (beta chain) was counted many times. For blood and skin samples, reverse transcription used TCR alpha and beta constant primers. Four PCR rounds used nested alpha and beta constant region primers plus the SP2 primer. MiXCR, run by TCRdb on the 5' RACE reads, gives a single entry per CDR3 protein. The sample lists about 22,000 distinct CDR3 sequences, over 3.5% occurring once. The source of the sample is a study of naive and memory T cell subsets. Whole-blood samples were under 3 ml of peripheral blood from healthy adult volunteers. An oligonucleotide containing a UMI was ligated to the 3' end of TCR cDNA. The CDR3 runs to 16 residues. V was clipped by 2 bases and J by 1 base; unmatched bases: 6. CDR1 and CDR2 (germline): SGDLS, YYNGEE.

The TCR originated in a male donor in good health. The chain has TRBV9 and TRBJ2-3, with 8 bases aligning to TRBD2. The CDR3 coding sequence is TGTGCCAGCAGCGTGGCACTAGCGGCCGGCACAGATACGCAGTATTTT. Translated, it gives CASSVALAAGTDTQYF.